This T cell receptor beta chain stems from a study of T cells after yellow fever vaccination (dated by TCRdb to about 2019). Context from the whole study: The SMART-Seq v4 Ultra Low Input RNA kit was used to prepare libraries from fractions with low cell numbers. Bulk TCR alpha and beta repertoires were sequenced longitudinally to track T-cell clones before and after primary and booster YFV17D yellow fever vaccination. Two healthy male donors made up the cohort, one aged 18 to 29 years and the other aged 30 to 40 years. Blood was drawn at multiple timepoints before and after primary and secondary immunization, with bulk PBMC replicates and cell subsets isolated.

There are many counts of this clonotype. Which antigen it targets is not known. No quality values exist for individual bases; no much larger clone is one base distant. TCR cDNA was made using 5'RACE template switching, a step that added a universal primer site and unique molecular identifiers. Priming of cDNA synthesis was performed from both the TCR alpha and TCR beta constant segments. Two PCR steps were used to amplify libraries, with sample barcodes and sequencing adapters being added in the second step. Libraries were sequenced on Illumina HiSeq 2500 (2x100 bp) or NovaSeq (2x150 bp). The paper's data handling went like this. MIGEC handled demultiplexing of reads and collapsing into UMI consensus sequences, while MiXCR performed V(D)J alignment. Clonotypes responding to the vaccine were identified with edgeR on replicate PBMC samples, with the criteria of FDR below 0.01 and a log2 fold change above 5 up to day 15. Each bulk clonotype received a CD4 or CD8 identity based on whether the sequenced CD4 or CD8 repertoire contained that clonotype at higher abundance. TCRdb itself trimmed the public reads at Q25 with fastp, ran MiXCR and retained productive beta chains. Every CDR3 protein is listed once, alongside the most common genes and DNA of its rows. The V and J calls reflect TCRdb's pipeline rather than the authors' work. The sample table holds about 630,000 distinct CDR3 sequences, of which 9% to 15% were seen once. The top ten clonotypes cover more than 13% of the sample.

Overall study outcomes, separate from this receptor: Compared with the primary T-cell response, the secondary T-cell response was faster but weaker, reaching its peak on day 5 rather than on day 15. A small fraction of clonotypes showed up in both the CD4 and CD8 compartments, probably as a result of convergent recombination. Because abundant contaminating clonotypes from the bulk population could be contained in FACS-sorted repertoires, computational filtering was required. Most clones expanded after primary vaccination were re-detected after the booster (96% of CD4 and 88% of CD8), suggesting broad memory maintenance. Only a couple of donors were included in the study, so the extent to which the findings can be generalized is limited.

The treatment or condition label of this sample denotes: live attenuated yellow fever vaccine strain. At each blood-draw timepoint, two biological replicates of bulk PBMCs were collected. PBMCs were isolated from peripheral blood using a standard Ficoll-Paque protocol. TriZol was used to extract RNA from bulk PBMCs, from CD4 and CD8 fractions, and from dextramer-positive and dextramer-negative fractions. V is reduced by 6 bases and J by 1 base, leaving a spacing of 12 bases between them. The CDR3 runs 14 amino acids, cysteine and phenylalanine included. Here the CDR3 DNA is all that survives: 42 bases in frame from base 1.

Sequenced material: PBMCs, taken on the day of the yellow fever booster vaccination. The receptor's source is a man in his thirties or forties who received the YFV17D yellow fever vaccine. The chain links TRBV12-3 or TRBV12-4 with TRBJ1-1, with the D gene uncertain. Read as DNA, the sequence is TGTGCCAGCAGCATCCTTGGTGCGAACACTGAAGCTTTCTTT. Translated, this gives CASSILGANTEAFF.